The next 6 T cell receptor beta chains were all read from a single sample in a study of blood T cell repertoires in COVID-19. Produced via immunoSEQ multiplex PCR; TCRdb's table is partial and in-frame only. The data contain roughly 280,000 clones, 80% to 90% of them seen just once; the ten biggest clones take up approximately 11%. The sequenced sample consisted of peripheral blood. These receptors came from a woman aged 70-85 years with acute or convalescent COVID-19.

This clone occurred many times. The chain has TRBV15 and TRBJ2-7, with D possibly TRBD2 on 5 matching bases. Trimming removed 0 bases at V and 5 bases at J, with 8 bases between. The CDR3 length is 13 residues. The V gene's germline CDR1 is LNHNV and CDR2 YYDKDF (reference sequence). CDR3 protein: CATSRDPGNEQYF. Here the CDR3 DNA reads TGTGCCACCAGCAGAGACCCCGGGAACGAGCAGTACTTC.

CDR3 amino acids: CASSQQGPSVNTEAFF. Here the CDR3 DNA reads TGTGCCAGCTCCCAACAGGGCCCCTCCGTGAACACTGAAGCTTTCTTT. The chain links TRBV18 to TRBJ1-1; the D gene is possibly TRBD1 (6 bases). The CDR3 has 16 residues. CDR1 and CDR2 from the germline V gene are KGHSH and LQKENI. With 6 bases removed from V and 0 bases from J, the gap between germline ends came to 17 bases.

This chain links TRBV6-2 or TRBV6-3 with TRBJ2-5; possible D gene TRBD2, 5 bases. CDR3 size: 13 residues. Germline V gene sequence: CDR1 MNHEY, CDR2 SVGEGT. Trimming removed 2 bases at V and 1 base at J, with 5 bases between. The CDR3 DNA sequence: TGTGCCAGCAGTTACGGACTCCAAGAGACCCAGTACTTC. This sequence encodes CASSYGLQETQYF.

CDR3 protein: CASSQYRGAFF. The CDR3 DNA follows: TGTGCCAGCAGCCAGTACAGGGGCGCTTTCTTT. The gene calls are TRBV5-8 and TRBJ1-1; 7 bases agree with TRBD1. The junction had 5 bases not matched to a gene; V was cut back by 4 bases and J by 11 bases. The CDR3 is 11 amino acids. The germline CDR1 and CDR2 sequences are SGHTS and YDEGEE.

CDR3 sequence: CASSRTGDNQPQHF. As DNA, the CDR3 is TGTGCCAGCAGCCGCACAGGGGACAATCAGCCCCAGCATTTT. The chain is built from TRBV6-6 and TRBJ1-5; 7 bases are a match to TRBD1. J gave up 3 bases and V 6 bases, and 5 bases lay outside the gene matches. The CDR3 is 14 residues long. Germline CDR1 is MNHNY and CDR2 is SVGAGI (reference sequence).

With regard to this clone: A junction boundary mismatches the germline segment, possibly from a read error. V and J are TRBV10-2 and TRBJ2-7; 14 nucleotides match TRBD2. The germline V gene has CDR1 WSHSY and CDR2 SAAADI. This CDR3 spans 17 amino acids. The CDR3 spells CARRGRGGLAGASEQYF. The CDR3 nucleotides are TGCGCCCGCAGGGGGAGGGGGGGACTAGCGGGAGCTTCCGAGCAGTACTTC.